This TCR beta chain was found in a study of cytomegalovirus exposure and HLA in healthy donors. Study observations and caveats: Earlier analysis looked at TCR beta V segments, and most were productive about 87% or about 30% of the time. Some V segments (TRBV6-2 and TRBV6-3 among them) were excluded as indistinguishable.

The PCR used 60 Vbeta and 13 Jbeta primers. Profiled with immunoSEQ multiplex PCR; TCRdb holds only in-frame clones, not every one. Among around 130,000 clones, roughly 77% were seen once, and the ten largest hold 1.5% to 2%. CDR3 length: 14 amino acids. From germline, CDR1 is SGDLS and CDR2 YYNGEE. Trimming cost V 4 bases and J 3 bases; bases outside gene matches: 3. This clone was seen a single time. Antigen: not known. The chain links TRBV9 to TRBJ2-3; 9 bases match TRBD1. Sequences were obtained from PBMCs. This sequence was found in a middle-aged man in good health and CMV-seronegative. The CDR3 protein is CASSRDRVTDTQYF. The CDR3, as DNA: TGTGCCAGCAGCCGGGACAGGGTTACAGATACGCAGTATTTT.